Listed below are T cell receptor beta chains from one sample, sequenced in a study of cytomegalovirus exposure and HLA in healthy donors. Libraries were prepared by immunoSEQ multiplex PCR; TCRdb keeps only in-frame clonotypes and omits some of them. The table lists 150,000 to 200,000 clones, 9.5% of them singletons, with approximately 1.5% in the top ten. Sequencing was done on a sample of PBMCs. The source is a woman aged 25 to 39 in good health and CMV-seropositive. The CDR3 runs from the conserved cysteine through the conserved F or W. The order of the fields is V gene, J gene, clone size, D gene, CDR3 length, CDR3 protein, CDR3 DNA. The D gene is left open where the match is weak. Size values are once, few and many counts, or a class for expanded clones, and some rows have none.

V: TRBV13; J: TRBJ2-1; size: NA; D: NA; length: 14; CDR3: CASSLISGSYEQFF; DNA: TGTGCCAGCAGCTTGATTTCGGGAAGCTATGAGCAGTTCTTC
V: TRBV9; J: TRBJ1-2; size: few; D: TRBD1; length: 14; CDR3: CASSVDQGARGYTF; DNA: TGTGCCAGCAGCGTAGATCAGGGGGCGAGAGGCTACACCTTC
V: TRBV2; J: TRBJ1-1; size: NA; D: NA; length: 14; CDR3: CASSDPRRDTEAFF; DNA: TGTGCCAGCAGTGATCCGCGGAGGGACACTGAAGCTTTCTTT
V: TRBV19; J: TRBJ1-1; size: few; D: NA; length: 14; CDR3: CATHPAYGGTEAFF; DNA: TGTGCCACTCACCCGGCCTACGGGGGCACTGAAGCTTTCTTT
V: TRBV27; J: TRBJ1-2; size: few; D: NA; length: 14; CDR3: CASSSGSANYGYTF; DNA: TGTGCCAGCAGTTCTGGCAGCGCTAACTATGGCTACACCTTC
V: TRBV19; J: TRBJ1-2; size: many; D: TRBD1; length: 14; CDR3: CASSISPGGYGYTF; DNA: TGTGCCAGTAGTATAAGCCCAGGGGGCTATGGCTACACCTTC
V: TRBV27; J: TRBJ1-2; size: NA; D: TRBD1; length: 13; CDR3: CASSLLRGHGYTF; DNA: TGTGCCAGCAGTTTATTGAGGGGGCACGGCTACACCTTC
V: TRBV7-8; J: TRBJ1-2; size: NA; D: TRBD1; length: 14; CDR3: CASSFDRGQDGYTF; DNA: TGTGCCAGCAGCTTCGACAGGGGGCAGGATGGCTACACCTTC
V: TRBV5-1; J: TRBJ1-1; size: few; D: TRBD1; length: 15; CDR3: CASSYRTGGGTEAFF; DNA: TGCGCCAGCAGCTATAGGACAGGGGGCGGGACTGAAGCTTTCTTT
V: TRBV5-1; J: TRBJ2-5; size: NA; D: NA; length: 12; CDR3: CASRVGGETQYF; DNA: TGCGCCAGCAGAGTGGGGGGAGAGACCCAGTACTTC
V: TRBV30; J: TRBJ2-6; size: NA; D: NA; length: 15; CDR3: CAWSVGGSGANVLTF; DNA: TGTGCCTGGAGTGTAGGAGGCTCTGGGGCCAACGTCCTGACTTTC
V: TRBV27; J: TRBJ1-5; size: NA; D: NA; length: 15; CDR3: CASRGGGSGNQPQHF; DNA: TGTGCCAGCAGGGGTGGGGGGTCGGGCAATCAGCCCCAGCATTTT